This T cell receptor beta chain is drawn from a study of blood T cell repertoires in COVID-19. Trimming took off 5 bases at V and 6 bases at J, with 20 bases between the two ends. The CDR3 is 15 residues long. Per germline, CDR1 KGHSH and CDR2 LQKENI. The assay was immunoSEQ multiplex PCR, and TCRdb's table has in-frame clones only and misses some. The data show about 110,000 clones, around 90% seen once. This sequence was found in a human donor in a cohort sampled during active COVID-19. Sequencing was carried out using peripheral blood. V is TRBV18 and J is TRBJ2-7; TRBD1 is a possible D gene (7 bases). The CDR3 loop is CASSSRTGGKGEQYF. DNA of the CDR3: TGTGCCAGCTCATCGCGGACAGGAGGGAAAGGCGAGCAGTACTTC.